The text below deals with one T cell receptor (beta chain). Its target is not known. This CDR3 contains 11 residues. Germline values: CDR1 MNHEY, CDR2 SVGAGI. V lost 4 bases and J lost 3, with 3 bases in between. Assay used: immunoSEQ multiplex PCR; TCRdb lists only in-frame clones, some missing. The table includes under 30,000 clones, 90% detected once. These data come from a study of monozygotic twins with cystic fibrosis. Findings and caveats of the study: V usage most resembled the co-twin in 13 of 16 pairs.

The rearrangement joins TRBV6-5 to TRBJ1-2; D is undetermined. The source of this sequence is a girl aged 2-15 years with cystic fibrosis. Sequencing was carried out using blood. In DNA, the CDR3 is TGTGCCAGCAGTTCGGACTATGGCTACACCTTC. Its protein is CASSSDYGYTF.